These T cell receptor beta chains were read from a single sample in a study of blood T cell repertoires in COVID-19. Method: immunoSEQ multiplex PCR; TCRdb's copy keeps in-frame clones and lacks some. The sample consists of 180,000 or so clones, roughly 82% of them appearing once. The sequenced material came from PBMCs or T cells enriched from blood (not recorded which). These receptors originate from a man aged 45-65 years who had recovered from COVID-19. Both conserved end residues are trimmed from each CDR3. The order of the fields is CDR3 protein, J gene, V gene.

ASSYEASTDTQY	TRBJ2-3	TRBV19
ASSGYGYT	TRBJ1-2	TRBV23-1
ASSQAGDFSYEQY	TRBJ2-7	TRBV3-1/TRBV3-2
ASSPSDRGLNTEAF	TRBJ1-1	TRBV5-6
ASSQQGSTDTQY	TRBJ2-3	TRBV28
AISERGTGRVYEQY	TRBJ2-7	TRBV10-3
ASSTGEIGNQPQH	TRBJ1-5	TRBV19
ASSPGGSGYGYT	TRBJ1-2	TRBV6-5
ASSFERRPLGNTEAF	TRBJ1-1	TRBV5-8
ASTPRDGAYYGYT	TRBJ1-2	TRBV27
ASSPRLAGGRVEQF	TRBJ2-1	TRBV9
ASSLQASNTGELF	TRBJ2-2	TRBV7-6
ASSHRVPNNEQF	TRBJ2-1	TRBV3-1/TRBV3-2
ASRDPGQGADEQY	TRBJ2-7	TRBV2
ASSSGGGGGYT	TRBJ1-2	TRBV28
ASSLIGTGAVYGYT	TRBJ1-2	TRBV28
ASSKGPGLSGNTIY	TRBJ1-3	TRBV21-1
ASRQGRSTGELF	TRBJ2-2	TRBV11-2
ASGPRTGPSYEQY	TRBJ2-7	TRBV14
ASRATGQDTQY	TRBJ2-3	TRBV7-9
ASSDGSGASGEQF	TRBJ2-1	TRBV10-1
ASSQAGTSGQDTQY	TRBJ2-3	TRBV4-1
ASSLSPGGGNQPQH	TRBJ1-5	TRBV5-6
ASSQDKGSRGYGYT	TRBJ1-2	TRBV3-1/TRBV3-2
ASTYRTGSQETQY	TRBJ2-5	TRBV6-5
ASSRQGKGGNTIY	TRBJ1-3	TRBV6-5
ASSPTLGANEKLF	TRBJ1-4	TRBV18
ASSLVSGGAYEQY	TRBJ2-7	TRBV7-2
AWKPTGTSNEKLF	TRBJ1-4	TRBV30
ASSPDRNYGYT	TRBJ1-2	TRBV7-8
ASSVTGNSYEQY	TRBJ2-7	TRBV2
ASKRDSTSQETQY	TRBJ2-5	TRBV5-1
ASTRDRGNEQY	TRBJ2-7	TRBV2
ASSVSGGANEQF	TRBJ2-1	TRBV6-4
ASSETGGNIYGYT	TRBJ1-2	TRBV2
ASSYHPTSGGYNEQF	TRBJ2-1	TRBV5-5
ASRSRQNSPLH	TRBJ1-6	TRBV12-3/TRBV12-4
ASRKGQGNEKLF	TRBJ1-4	TRBV25-1
ASSSGQDNEQF	TRBJ2-1	TRBV18
ASSQSGGTQY	TRBJ2-3	TRBV3-1/TRBV3-2
ASSKGAGRGAYFRQH	TRBJ1-5	TRBV27
ASSLIGVNTEAF	TRBJ1-1	TRBV27
ASSFSQFGTTYYEQY	TRBJ2-7	TRBV7-9
ASSDTGTGRDTQY	TRBJ2-3	TRBV10-1
ASSYYNQPQH	TRBJ1-5	TRBV6-2/TRBV6-3
ASSASEGFRNTEAF	TRBJ1-1	TRBV5-1
ASSKEGPGQPQH	TRBJ1-5	TRBV28